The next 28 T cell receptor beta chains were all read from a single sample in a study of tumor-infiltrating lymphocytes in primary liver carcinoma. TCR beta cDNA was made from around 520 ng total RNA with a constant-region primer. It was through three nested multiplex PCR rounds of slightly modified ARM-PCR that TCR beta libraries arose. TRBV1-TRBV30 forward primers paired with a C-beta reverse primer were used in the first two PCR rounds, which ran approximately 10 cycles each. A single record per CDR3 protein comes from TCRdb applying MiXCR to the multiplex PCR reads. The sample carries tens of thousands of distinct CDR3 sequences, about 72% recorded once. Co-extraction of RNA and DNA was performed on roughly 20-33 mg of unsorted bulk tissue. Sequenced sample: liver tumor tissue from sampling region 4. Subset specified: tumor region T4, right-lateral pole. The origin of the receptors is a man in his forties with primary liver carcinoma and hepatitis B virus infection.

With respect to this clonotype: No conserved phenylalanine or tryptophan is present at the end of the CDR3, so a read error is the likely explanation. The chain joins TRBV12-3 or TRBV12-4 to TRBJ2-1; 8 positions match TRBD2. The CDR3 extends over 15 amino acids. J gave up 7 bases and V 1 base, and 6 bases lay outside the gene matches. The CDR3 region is CASSLGTGGSNEQFV. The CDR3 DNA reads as TGTGCCAGCAGTTTAGGGACGGGAGGGTCTAATGAGCAGTTCGTC.

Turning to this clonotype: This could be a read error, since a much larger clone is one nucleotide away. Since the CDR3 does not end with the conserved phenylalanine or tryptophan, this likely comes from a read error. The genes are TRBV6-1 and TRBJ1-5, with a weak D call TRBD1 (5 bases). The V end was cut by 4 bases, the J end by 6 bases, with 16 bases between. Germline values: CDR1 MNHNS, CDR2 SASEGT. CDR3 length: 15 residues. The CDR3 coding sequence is TGTGCCAGCAGTGTGAGTTGGCGGGGCGGTCAGCCCCAGCATCTT. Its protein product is CASSVSWRGGQPQHL.

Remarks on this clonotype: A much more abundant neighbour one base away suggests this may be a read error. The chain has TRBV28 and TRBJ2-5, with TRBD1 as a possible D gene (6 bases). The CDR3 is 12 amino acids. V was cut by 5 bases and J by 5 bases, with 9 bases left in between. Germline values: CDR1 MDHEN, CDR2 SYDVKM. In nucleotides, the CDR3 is TGTGCCAGCAGTATTGACAGGGAGACCCAGTACTTC. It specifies CASSIDRETQYF.

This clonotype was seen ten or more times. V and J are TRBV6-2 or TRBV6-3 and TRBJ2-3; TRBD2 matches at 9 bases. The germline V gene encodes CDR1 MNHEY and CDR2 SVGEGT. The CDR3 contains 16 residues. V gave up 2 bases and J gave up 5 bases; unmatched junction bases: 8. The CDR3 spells CASSYEVSGRKDTQYF. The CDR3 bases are TGTGCCAGCAGTTACGAAGTGAGCGGGAGGAAAGATACGCAGTATTTT.

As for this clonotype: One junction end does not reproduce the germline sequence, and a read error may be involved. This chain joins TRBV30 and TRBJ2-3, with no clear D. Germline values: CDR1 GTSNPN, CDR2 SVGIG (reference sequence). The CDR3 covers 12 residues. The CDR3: CAWRVLADTQCF. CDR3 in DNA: TGTGCCTGGCGTGTACTGGCAGATACGCAGTGTTTT.

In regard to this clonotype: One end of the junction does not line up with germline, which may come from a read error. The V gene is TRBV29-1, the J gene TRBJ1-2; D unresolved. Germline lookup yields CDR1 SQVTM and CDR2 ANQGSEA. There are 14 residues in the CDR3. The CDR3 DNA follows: TGCAGCGTTAAAGATAGCCCCACGAACTATGGCTACACTTTC. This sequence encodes CSVKDSPTNYGYTF.

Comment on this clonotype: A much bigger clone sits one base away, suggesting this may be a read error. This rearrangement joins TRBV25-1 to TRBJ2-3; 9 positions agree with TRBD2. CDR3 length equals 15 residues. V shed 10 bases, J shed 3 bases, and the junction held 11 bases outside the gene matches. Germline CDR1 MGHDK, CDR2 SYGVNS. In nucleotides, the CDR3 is TGTGCCATCTCCGGGACTAGCTGGAGAACAGATACGCAGTATTTT. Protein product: CAISGTSWRTDTQYF. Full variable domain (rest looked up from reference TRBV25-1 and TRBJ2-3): EADIYQTPRYLVIGTGKKITLECSQTMGHDKMYWYQQDPGMELHLIHYSYGVNSTEKGDLSSESTVSRIRTEHFPLTLESARPSHTSQYLCAISGTSWRTDTQYFGPGTRLTVL.

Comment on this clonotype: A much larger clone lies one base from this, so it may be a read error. CDR3 nucleotide sequence: TGTGCCTGGAGTCGTTCCGGGGCCGGGGAAAGACTGTTTTTT. Its protein product is CAWSRSGAGERLFF. The V call is TRBV30, the J call TRBJ1-4; D perhaps matches TRBD1 (5 bases). The CDR3 has 14 residues. Germline loops: CDR1 GTSNPN, CDR2 SVGIG (reference sequence).

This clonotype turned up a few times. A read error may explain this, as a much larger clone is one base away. The CDR3 loop is CASSGGPDYGYTF. The CDR3 bases are TGTGCCAGCAGCGGGGGGCCGGACTATGGCTACACCTTC. V is TRBV6-5 and J is TRBJ1-2, with D perhaps matching TRBD1 (6 bases). CDR1 is MNHEY, CDR2 SVGAGI, per germline. Trimming pared 6 bases from V and 3 bases from J, leaving 11 bases between. CDR3 length: 13 residues.

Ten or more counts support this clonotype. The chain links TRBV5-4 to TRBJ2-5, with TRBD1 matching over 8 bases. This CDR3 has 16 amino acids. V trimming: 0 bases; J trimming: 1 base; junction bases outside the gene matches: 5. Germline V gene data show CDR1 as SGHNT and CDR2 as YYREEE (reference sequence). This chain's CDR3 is CASSLGQGASQETQYF. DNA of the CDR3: TGTGCCAGCAGCTTGGGTCAGGGGGCGAGCCAAGAGACCCAGTACTTC.

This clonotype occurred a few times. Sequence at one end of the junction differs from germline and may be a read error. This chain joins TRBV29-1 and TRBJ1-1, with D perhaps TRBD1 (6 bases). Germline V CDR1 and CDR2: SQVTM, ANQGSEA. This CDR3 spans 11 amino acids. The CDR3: CRGGIGTEAFF. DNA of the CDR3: TGTAGAGGGGGGATTGGCACTGAAGCTTTCTTT.

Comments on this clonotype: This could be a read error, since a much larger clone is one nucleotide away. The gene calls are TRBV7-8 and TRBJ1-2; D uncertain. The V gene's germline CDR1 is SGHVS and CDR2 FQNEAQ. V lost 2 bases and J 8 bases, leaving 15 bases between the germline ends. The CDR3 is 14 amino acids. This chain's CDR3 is CASSLTAASGGYTF. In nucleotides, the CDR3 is TGTGCCAGCAGCTTAACGGCAGCCTCAGGAGGCTACACCTTC.

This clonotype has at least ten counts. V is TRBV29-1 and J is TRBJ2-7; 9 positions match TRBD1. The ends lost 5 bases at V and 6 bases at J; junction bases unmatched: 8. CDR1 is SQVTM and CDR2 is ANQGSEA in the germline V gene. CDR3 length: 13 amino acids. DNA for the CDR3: TGCAGCGTTAGCCTTGACAGGGGGGGCGAGCAGTACTTC. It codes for CSVSLDRGGEQYF.

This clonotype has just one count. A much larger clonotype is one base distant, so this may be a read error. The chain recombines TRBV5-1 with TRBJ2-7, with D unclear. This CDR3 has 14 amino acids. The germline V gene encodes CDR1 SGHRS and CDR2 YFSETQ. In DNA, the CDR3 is TGCGCCAGCAGCTTGTGGCAGTCCTCCTACGGGCAGTACTTC. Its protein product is CASSLWQSSYGQYF. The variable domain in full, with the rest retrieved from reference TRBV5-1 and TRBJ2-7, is KAGVTQTPRYLIKTRGQQVTLSCSPISGHRSVSWYQQTPGQGLQFLFEYFSETQRNKGNFPGRFSGRQFSNSRSEMNVSTLELGDSALYLCASSLWQSSYGQYFGPGTRLTVT.

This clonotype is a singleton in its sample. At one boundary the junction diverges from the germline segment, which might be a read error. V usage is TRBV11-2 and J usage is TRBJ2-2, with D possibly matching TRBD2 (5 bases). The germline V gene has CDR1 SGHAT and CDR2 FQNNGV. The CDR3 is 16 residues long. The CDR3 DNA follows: TGCGCCAGCAGCTTAGTGGCGCCAACGGGAACCGGGGAGCTGTTTTTT. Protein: CASSLVAPTGTGELFF.

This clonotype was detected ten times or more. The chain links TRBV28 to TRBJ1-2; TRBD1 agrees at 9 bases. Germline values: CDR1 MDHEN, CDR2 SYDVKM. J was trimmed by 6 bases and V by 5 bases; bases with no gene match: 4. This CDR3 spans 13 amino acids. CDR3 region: CASSIDRGDGYTF. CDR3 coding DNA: TGTGCCAGCAGTATAGACAGGGGGGATGGCTACACCTTC.

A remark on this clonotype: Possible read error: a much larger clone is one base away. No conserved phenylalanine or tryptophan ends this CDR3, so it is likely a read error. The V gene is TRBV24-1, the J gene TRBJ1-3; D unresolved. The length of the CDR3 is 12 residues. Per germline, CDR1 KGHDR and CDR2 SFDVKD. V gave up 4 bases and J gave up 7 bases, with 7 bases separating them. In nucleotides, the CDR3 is TGTGCCACCAGTGAAAACGATAACACCATATATTGT. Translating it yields CATSENDNTIYC.

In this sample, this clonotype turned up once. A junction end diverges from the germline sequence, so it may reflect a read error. The CDR3 loop is CASRPTWGANTGELFF. For the CDR3, the DNA is TGTGCCAGCAGACCCACATGGGGGGCGAACACAGGGGAGCTGTTTTTT. The chain combines TRBV6-5 with TRBJ2-2; D could derive from TRBD1 or TRBD2 (6 bases each). Germline values: CDR1 MNHEY, CDR2 SVGAGI. This CDR3 is 16 amino acids long.

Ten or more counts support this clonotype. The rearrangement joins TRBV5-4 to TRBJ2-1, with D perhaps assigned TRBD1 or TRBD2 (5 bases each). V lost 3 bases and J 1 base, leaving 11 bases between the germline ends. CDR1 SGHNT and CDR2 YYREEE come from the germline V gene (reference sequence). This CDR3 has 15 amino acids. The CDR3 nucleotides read TGTGCCAGCAGCTCCCCAGGGAGTTCCTACAATGAGCAGTTCTTC. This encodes CASSSPGSSYNEQFF. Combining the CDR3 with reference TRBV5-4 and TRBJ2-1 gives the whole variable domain ETGVTQSPTHLIKTRGQQVTLRCSSQSGHNTVSWYQQALGQGPQFIFQYYREEENGRGNFPPRFSGLQFPNYSSELNVNALELDDSALYLCASSSPGSSYNEQFFGPGTRLTVL.

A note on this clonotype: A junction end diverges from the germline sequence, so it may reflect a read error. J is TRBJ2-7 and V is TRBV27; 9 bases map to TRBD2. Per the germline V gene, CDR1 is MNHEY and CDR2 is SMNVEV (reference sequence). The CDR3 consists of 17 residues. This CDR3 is CASSLSRSAGGIYEQYF. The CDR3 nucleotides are TGTGCGAGCAGTTTATCTCGGTCGGCGGGAGGGATCTACGAGCAGTACTTC.

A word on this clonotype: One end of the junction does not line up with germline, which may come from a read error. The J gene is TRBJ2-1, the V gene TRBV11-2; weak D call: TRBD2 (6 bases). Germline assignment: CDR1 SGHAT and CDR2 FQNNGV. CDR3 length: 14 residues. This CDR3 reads CPSSSAGPWNEQFF. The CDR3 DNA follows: TGTCCCAGCAGTTCAGCGGGCCCTTGGAATGAACAGTTCTTC.

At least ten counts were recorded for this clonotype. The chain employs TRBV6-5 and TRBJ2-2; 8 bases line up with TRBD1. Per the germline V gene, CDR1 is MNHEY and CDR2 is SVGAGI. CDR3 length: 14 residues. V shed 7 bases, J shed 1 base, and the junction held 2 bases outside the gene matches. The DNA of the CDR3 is TGTGCCAGCAAGGGACAGGTGAACACCGGGGAGCTGTTTTTT. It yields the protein CASKGQVNTGELFF.

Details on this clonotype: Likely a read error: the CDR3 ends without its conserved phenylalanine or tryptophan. The CDR3 sequence is CASSLGRANEQFY. Written as DNA, the CDR3 is TGTGCCAGCAGCCTAGGCCGGGCAAATGAGCAGTTCTAT. The chain carries TRBV11-1 and TRBJ2-1; D uncertain. Trimming removed 5 bases at V and 7 bases at J, with 12 bases between. The V gene's germline CDR1 is SGHAT and CDR2 FQDESV (reference sequence). The CDR3 loop spans 13 amino acids.

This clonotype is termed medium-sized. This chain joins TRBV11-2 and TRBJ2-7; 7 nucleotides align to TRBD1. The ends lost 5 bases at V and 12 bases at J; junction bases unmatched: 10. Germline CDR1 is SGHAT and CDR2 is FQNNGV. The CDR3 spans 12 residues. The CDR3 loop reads CASSPDRTRRYF. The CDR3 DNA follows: TGTGCCAGCAGCCCGGACAGGACTCGAAGGTACTTC.

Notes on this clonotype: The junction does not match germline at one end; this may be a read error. In DNA, the CDR3 is TGTGCCAGTAGCTACTCTTCGACTAGCATGAGGGGAGGCGGGTTCTTC. Translating it yields CASSYSSTSMRGGGFF. The chain employs TRBV11-2 and TRBJ2-1; TRBD2 agrees at 7 bases. This CDR3 comprises 16 residues. In germline, CDR1 is SGHAT, CDR2 FQNNGV.

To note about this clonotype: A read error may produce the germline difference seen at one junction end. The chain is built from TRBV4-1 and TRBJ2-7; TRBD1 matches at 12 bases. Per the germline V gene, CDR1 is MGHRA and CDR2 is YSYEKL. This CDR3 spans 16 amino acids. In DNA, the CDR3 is TGCGCCAGCAGCCAGGCCACCGGGACAGGGGGCTACGAGCGGTACTTC. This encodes CASSQATGTGGYERYF.

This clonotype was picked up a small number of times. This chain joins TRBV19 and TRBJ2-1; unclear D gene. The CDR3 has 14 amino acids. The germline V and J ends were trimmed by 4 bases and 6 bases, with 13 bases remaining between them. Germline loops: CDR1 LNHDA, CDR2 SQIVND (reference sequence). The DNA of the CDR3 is TGTGCCAGTAGTAGAATAGGGATCCGCAATGAGCAGTTCTTC. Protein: CASSRIGIRNEQFF. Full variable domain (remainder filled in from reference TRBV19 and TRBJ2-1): DGGITQSPKYLFRKEGQNVTLSCEQNLNHDAMYWYRQDPGQGLRLIYYSQIVNDFQKGDIAEGYSVSREKKESFPLTVTSAQKNPTAFYLCASSRIGIRNEQFFGPGTRLTVL.

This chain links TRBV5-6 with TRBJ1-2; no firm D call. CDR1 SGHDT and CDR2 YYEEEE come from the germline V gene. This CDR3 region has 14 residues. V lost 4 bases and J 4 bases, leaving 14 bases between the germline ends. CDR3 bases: TGTGCCAGCAGCCTCCGGCAGAGTAGCTATGGCTACACCTTC. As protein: CASSLRQSSYGYTF.